Listed below are T cell receptor beta chains from one sample, sequenced in a study of T cell responses to AZD1222 COVID-19 vaccine. Produced via immunoSEQ multiplex PCR; TCRdb's table is partial and in-frame only. The sample has roughly 99,000 clones, roughly nine tenths seen once; the top ten hold 6.6%. Sequencing was performed on peripheral blood, taken on day 0 of AZD1222 vaccination. All receptors derive from an adult in good health. The CDR3 runs from the conserved cysteine through the conserved F or W. D genes are given only for firm matches. Rows give clone size only sometimes, using once, few, many, or a class for an expanded clone.

j_gene | abundance | v_gene | d_gene | CDR3aa | CDR3nt
TRBJ1-4 | . | TRBV29-1 | TRBD1 | CSVRTGAGEKLFF | TGCAGCGTTCGGACAGGGGCAGGTGAAAAACTGTTTTTT
TRBJ1-2 | . | TRBV30 | . | CAWSTSDRYGYTF | TGTGCCTGGAGTACAAGTGACAGATATGGCTACACCTTC
TRBJ2-7 | once | TRBV15 | TRBD2 | CATSRDQASGPSSYEQYF | TGTGCCACCAGCAGAGATCAAGCTAGCGGGCCTTCTTCCTACGAGCAGTACTTC
TRBJ1-3 | . | TRBV12-5 | TRBD1 | CASVRQGGGNTIYF | TGTGCTAGTGTCCGACAGGGCGGTGGAAACACCATATATTTT
TRBJ2-3 | . | TRBV3-1/TRBV3-2 | TRBD2 | CASSPRLADTQYF | TGTGCCAGCAGCCCTAGACTAGCGGATACGCAGTATTTT
TRBJ2-2 | . | TRBV9 | TRBD2 | CASSLGTSGSSGELFF | TGTGCCAGCAGCCTCGGGACTAGCGGGAGTTCGGGGGAGCTGTTTTTT
TRBJ1-2 | . | TRBV5-8 | TRBD1 | CASSLAPRGTRYGYTF | TGTGCCAGCAGCTTGGCACCCAGGGGGACGAGGTATGGCTACACCTTC
TRBJ1-4 | . | TRBV29-1 | TRBD1 | CSVLGTATNEKLFF | TGCAGCGTCCTAGGGACAGCAACTAATGAAAAACTGTTTTTT
TRBJ1-2 | . | TRBV24-1 | . | CATSQGQGYTF | TGTGCCACCAGTCAGGGTCAGGGCTACACCTTC
TRBJ2-1 | once | TRBV5-6 | . | CASSGVSGNEQFF | TGTGCCAGCAGCGGGGTAAGCGGAAATGAGCAGTTCTTC
TRBJ1-2 | once | TRBV27 | . | CASGSNWGVEGYGYTF | TGTGCCAGCGGATCAAATTGGGGGGTCGAGGGGTATGGCTACACCTTC
TRBJ2-7 | . | TRBV5-4 | TRBD2 | CASSSQREGLYEQYF | TGTGCCAGCAGCTCCCAGCGGGAGGGCCTTTACGAGCAGTACTTC
TRBJ2-4 | . | TRBV9 | . | CASSPPHGKSSLAKNIQYF | TGTGCCAGCAGCCCCCCCCATGGGAAGAGCTCACTAGCCAAAAACATTCAGTACTTC
TRBJ1-6 | . | TRBV5-4 | . | CASSAGTLRGVGSPLHF | TGTGCCAGCAGCGCAGGGACTTTGAGGGGTGTAGGGTCACCCCTCCACTTT
TRBJ2-1 | once | TRBV11-2 | . | CASSPNRHNEQFF | TGTGCCAGCAGCCCTAACCGTCACAATGAGCAGTTCTTC
TRBJ2-1 | . | TRBV6-2/TRBV6-3 | . | CASSYSGTTYNEQFF | TGTGCCAGCAGTTACTCGGGGACAACCTACAATGAGCAGTTCTTC
TRBJ1-2 | . | TRBV28 | TRBD1 | CASRAGGAQGYTF | TGTGCCAGCAGGGCAGGGGGCGCGCAAGGCTACACCTTC
TRBJ2-1 | . | TRBV28 | TRBD1 | CASSPASVAGGYNEQFF | TGTGCCAGCAGTCCAGCGTCTGTGGCAGGGGGCTACAATGAGCAGTTCTTC
TRBJ2-7 | . | TRBV29-1 | TRBD2 | CSARPGGSSYEQYF | TGCAGCGCCCGACCGGGAGGGAGCTCCTACGAGCAGTACTTC
TRBJ2-7 | . | TRBV28 | . | CASSLALGGSDEQYF | TGTGCCAGCAGTTTAGCACTAGGGGGTTCGGATGAGCAGTACTTC
TRBJ2-7 | . | TRBV3-1/TRBV3-2 | . | CASSQEGGYSYEQYF | TGTGCCAGCAGCCAAGAGGGGGGCTACTCCTACGAGCAGTACTTC
TRBJ2-1 | . | TRBV7-3 | . | CASSLIRESNEQFF | TGTGCCAGCAGCTTAATACGGGAATCCAATGAGCAGTTCTTC
TRBJ1-6 | . | TRBV12-3/TRBV12-4 | . | CASSTHNSPLHF | TGTGCCAGCAGCACACATAATTCACCCCTCCACTTT
TRBJ1-3 | . | TRBV28 | TRBD1 | CASSLQGENTIYF | TGTGCCAGCAGTTTACAGGGGGAAAACACCATATATTTT
TRBJ2-2 | . | TRBV9 | . | CASGPFNGELFF | TGTGCCAGCGGCCCCTTCAACGGGGAGCTGTTTTTT
TRBJ1-1 | . | TRBV19 | . | CASSIKPRNTEAFF | TGTGCCAGTAGTATAAAACCCAGAAACACTGAAGCTTTCTTT
TRBJ1-2 | . | TRBV7-2 | . | CASSYRDLNYGYTF | TGTGCCAGCAGCTACCGGGACCTTAACTATGGCTACACCTTC
TRBJ1-2 | . | TRBV6-5 | TRBD1 | CASSYSMDRSYGYTF | TGTGCCAGCAGTTACTCGATGGACAGGAGCTATGGCTACACCTTC
TRBJ1-2 | . | TRBV7-3 | TRBD1 | CASSSPQGGYTF | TGTGCCAGCAGCTCCCCACAGGGGGGCTACACCTTC
TRBJ2-2 | once | TRBV18 | . | CASSPTTNTGELFF | TGTGCCAGCTCACCTACAACGAACACCGGGGAGCTGTTTTTT
TRBJ2-7 | . | TRBV5-4 | . | CASSLVHRAYEQYF | TGTGCCAGCAGCTTGGTGCACAGGGCCTACGAGCAGTACTTC
TRBJ2-7 | once | TRBV27 | . | CASSFSGQSYEQYF | TGTGCCAGCAGTTTCTCAGGACAGTCTTACGAGCAGTACTTC
TRBJ2-7 | . | TRBV6-5 | . | CASMGRASSYEQYF | TGTGCCAGCATGGGCAGGGCCAGCTCCTACGAGCAGTACTTC
TRBJ1-2 | . | TRBV3-1/TRBV3-2 | . | CASSQDTDGHYGYTF | TGTGCCAGCAGCCAAGACACGGACGGCCACTATGGCTACACCTTC
TRBJ2-7 | . | TRBV29-1 | . | CSVEFSGYEQYF | TGCAGCGTTGAATTTAGCGGCTACGAGCAGTACTTC
TRBJ1-6 | . | TRBV12-5 | . | CASGFGRTPLHF | TGTGCTAGTGGCTTTGGCCGAACACCCCTCCACTTT
TRBJ2-5 | . | TRBV5-1 | . | CASSLSPELETQYF | TGCGCCAGCAGCTTGAGCCCTGAACTAGAGACCCAGTACTTC
TRBJ1-1 | . | TRBV19 | . | CASSVQPWGEAFF | TGTGCCAGTAGTGTTCAACCCTGGGGGGAAGCTTTCTTT
TRBJ1-4 | . | TRBV30 | . | CAWELKRKLFF | TGTGCCTGGGAACTTAAGCGAAAACTGTTTTTT
TRBJ2-1 | . | TRBV25-1 | TRBD2 | CASSLPGTSGYNEQFF | TGTGCCAGCAGTCTACCCGGGACTAGCGGATACAATGAGCAGTTCTTC
TRBJ2-4 | . | TRBV2 | TRBD1 | CASRRGLAKNIQYF | TGTGCCAGCAGGAGGGGGCTAGCCAAAAACATTCAGTACTTC
TRBJ2-7 | . | TRBV5-1 | TRBD2 | CASSFEALAGVRVREQYF | TGCGCCAGCAGCTTTGAGGCTCTAGCGGGAGTCCGAGTCCGCGAGCAGTACTTC
TRBJ1-2 | . | TRBV6-1 | . | CASSEPGQTSYGYTF | TGTGCCAGCAGTGAACCAGGGCAGACCTCCTATGGCTACACCTTC
TRBJ2-6 | . | TRBV5-1 | . | CASNPEWAGANVLTF | TGCGCCAGCAACCCTGAGTGGGCTGGGGCCAACGTCCTGACTTTC
TRBJ1-5 | . | TRBV6-1 | . | CASSERGYNQPQHF | TGTGCCAGCAGTGAGCGAGGTTACAATCAGCCCCAGCATTTT
TRBJ2-3 | . | TRBV12-5 | TRBD1 | CASGFGQGLDTQYF | TGTGCTAGTGGTTTCGGACAGGGGCTAGATACGCAGTATTTT
TRBJ1-2 | once | TRBV19 | . | CASSMVLGNYGYTF | TGTGCCAGTAGTATGGTGTTGGGTAACTATGGCTACACCTTC
TRBJ1-2 | . | TRBV7-2 | . | CASSLNREADGYTF | TGTGCCAGCAGCTTAAACCGAGAGGCGGATGGCTACACCTTC
TRBJ1-4 | once | TRBV19 | . | CASSMGDRTEKLFF | TGTGCCAGTAGTATGGGAGACAGGACAGAAAAACTGTTTTTT
TRBJ1-2 | . | TRBV5-1 | . | CASSPEGGDYGYTF | TGCGCCAGCAGCCCGGAAGGGGGGGACTATGGCTACACCTTC
TRBJ1-6 | . | TRBV27 | . | CASSLSQGGSPLHF | TGTGCCAGCAGTTTATCACAGGGAGGCTCACCCCTCCACTTT
TRBJ2-7 | . | TRBV5-1 | TRBD1 | CASSLSQTGTASGYEQYF | TGCGCCAGCAGCTTGTCACAAACCGGGACAGCCAGTGGTTACGAGCAGTACTTC
TRBJ2-7 | . | TRBV7-3 | . | CASSLNPASYEQYF | TGTGCCAGCAGCTTAAACCCAGCTTCGTACGAGCAGTACTTC
TRBJ2-1 | . | TRBV12-5 | TRBD2 | CASGPPRVPGLAGISYNEQFF | TGTGCTAGTGGTCCCCCCCGGGTTCCGGGACTAGCGGGAATCTCCTACAATGAGCAGTTCTTC